Sequencing of this TCR beta chain was carried out in a study of CXCR3-negative and CXCR3-positive naive CD8 T cells. 5' RACE with UMI labels generated the TRB cDNA libraries. Using the 5' RACE reads, TCRdb records one entry per CDR3 protein without DNA. Here the sample table reports 35,000 to 50,000 distinct CDR3 sequences. This CDR3 contains 18 residues. Germline CDR1 reads WNHNN; CDR2 reads SYGVQD (reference sequence). This TCR came from a human donor in good health. Some clones in this sample may be carry-over from other donors' samples. The chain uses TRBV10-1 and TRBJ2-1; lacking DNA, the TRBD2 call made by TCRdb goes unchecked. Sequencing was performed on memory CD8+ T cells from blood. CDR3 sequence reads: CASSESVAGGRYRNEQFF.